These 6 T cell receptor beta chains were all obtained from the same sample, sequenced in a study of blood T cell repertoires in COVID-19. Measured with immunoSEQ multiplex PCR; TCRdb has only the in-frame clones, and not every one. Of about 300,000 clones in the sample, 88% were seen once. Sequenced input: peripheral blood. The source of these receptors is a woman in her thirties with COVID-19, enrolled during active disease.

The CDR3 reads CAWRDDRTGFSYGYTF. The CDR3 region has the DNA TGTGCCTGGAGAGACGATCGGACAGGGTTTTCCTATGGCTACACCTTC. The rearrangement uses TRBV30 and TRBJ1-2; 8 nucleotides match TRBD1. V lost 3 bases and J lost 4; bases outside the gene matches: 13. The CDR3 is 16 amino acids. Germline V gene data show CDR1 as GTSNPN and CDR2 as SVGIG (reference sequence).

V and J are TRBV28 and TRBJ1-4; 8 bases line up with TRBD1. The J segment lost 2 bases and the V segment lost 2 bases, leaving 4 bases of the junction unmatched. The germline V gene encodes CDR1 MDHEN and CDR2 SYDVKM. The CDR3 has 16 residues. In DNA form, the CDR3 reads TGTGCCAGCAGTTTACAGGGGGCGAGCACTAATGAAAAACTGTTTTTT. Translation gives CASSLQGASTNEKLFF. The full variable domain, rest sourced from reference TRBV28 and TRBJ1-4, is DVKVTQSSRYLVKRTGEKVFLECVQDMDHENMFWYRQDPGLGLRLIYFSYDVKMKEKGDIPEGYSVSREKKERFSLILESASTNQTSMYLCASSLQGASTNEKLFFGSGTQLSVL.

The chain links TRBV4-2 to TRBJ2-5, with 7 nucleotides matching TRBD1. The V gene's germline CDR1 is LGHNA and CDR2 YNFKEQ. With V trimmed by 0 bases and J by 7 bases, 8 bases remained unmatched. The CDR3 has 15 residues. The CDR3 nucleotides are TGTGCCAGCAGCCAAGATACGACAGGGCGGGTGACCCAGTACTTC. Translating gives CASSQDTTGRVTQYF.

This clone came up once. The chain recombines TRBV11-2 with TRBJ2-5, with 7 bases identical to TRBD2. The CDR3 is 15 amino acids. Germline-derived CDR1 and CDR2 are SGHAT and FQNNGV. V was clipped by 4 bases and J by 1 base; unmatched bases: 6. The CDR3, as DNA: TGTGCCAGCAGCTCCCGTACGGGAGGCCAAGAGACCCAGTACTTC. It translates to CASSSRTGGQETQYF.

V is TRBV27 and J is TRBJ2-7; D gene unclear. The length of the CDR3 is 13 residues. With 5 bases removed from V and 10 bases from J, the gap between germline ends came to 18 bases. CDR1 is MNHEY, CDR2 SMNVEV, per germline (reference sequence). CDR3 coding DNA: TGTGCCAGCAGTGACAATCCAGAAATGGTTCAGTACGTC. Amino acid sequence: CASSDNPEMVQYV.

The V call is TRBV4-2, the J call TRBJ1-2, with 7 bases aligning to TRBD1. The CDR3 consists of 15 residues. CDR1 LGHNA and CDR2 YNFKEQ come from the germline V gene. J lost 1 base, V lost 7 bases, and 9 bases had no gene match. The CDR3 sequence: CASNPGTAGNYGYTF. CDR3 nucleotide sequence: TGTGCCAGCAACCCCGGGACAGCGGGTAACTATGGCTACACCTTC.